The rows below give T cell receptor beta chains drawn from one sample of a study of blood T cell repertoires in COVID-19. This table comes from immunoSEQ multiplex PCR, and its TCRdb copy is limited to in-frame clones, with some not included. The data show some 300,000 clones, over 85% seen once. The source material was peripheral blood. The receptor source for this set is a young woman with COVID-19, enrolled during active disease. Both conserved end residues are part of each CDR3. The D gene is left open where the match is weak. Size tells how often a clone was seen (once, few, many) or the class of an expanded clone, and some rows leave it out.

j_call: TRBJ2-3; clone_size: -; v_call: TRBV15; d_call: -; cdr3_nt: TGTGCCACCAGCCCAGGCTTCGGCACAGATACGCAGTATTTT; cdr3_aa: CATSPGFGTDTQYF
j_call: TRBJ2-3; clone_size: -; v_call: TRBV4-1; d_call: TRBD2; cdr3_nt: TGCGCCAGCAGCCGAACCCATTCCGGGGGGACCACAGATACGCAGTATTTT; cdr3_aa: CASSRTHSGGTTDTQYF
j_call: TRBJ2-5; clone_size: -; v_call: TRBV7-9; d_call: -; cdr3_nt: TGTGCCAGCAGCCTACACGGGGACCAAGAGACCCAGTACTTC; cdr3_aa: CASSLHGDQETQYF
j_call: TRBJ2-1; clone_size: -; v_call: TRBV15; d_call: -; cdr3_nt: TGTGCCACCAGCCTCCGGCGGACTGCCTACAATGAGCAGTTCTTC; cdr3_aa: CATSLRRTAYNEQFF
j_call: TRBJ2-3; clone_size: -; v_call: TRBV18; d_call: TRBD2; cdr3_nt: TGTGCCAGCTCACCACCAGCGGGGGGGCGAGATACGCAGTATTTT; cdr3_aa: CASSPPAGGRDTQYF
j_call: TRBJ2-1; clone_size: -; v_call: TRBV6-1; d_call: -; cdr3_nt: TGTGCCAGCAGTGATACAGGGTCATACAATGAGCAGTTCTTC; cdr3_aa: CASSDTGSYNEQFF
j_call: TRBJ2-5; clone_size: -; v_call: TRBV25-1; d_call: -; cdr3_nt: TGTGCCAGCAGTGACAGGGGACGTGAGACCCAGTACTTC; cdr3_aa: CASSDRGRETQYF
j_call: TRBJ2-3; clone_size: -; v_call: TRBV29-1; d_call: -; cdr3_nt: TGCAGCGTTTCCGAGGGCCCTATGGGGGATACGCAGTATTTT; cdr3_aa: CSVSEGPMGDTQYF
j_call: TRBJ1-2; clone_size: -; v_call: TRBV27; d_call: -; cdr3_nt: TGTGCCAGCAGTTTACAGGGGCCCTCGGGAAACGGCTACACCTTC; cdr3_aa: CASSLQGPSGNGYTF
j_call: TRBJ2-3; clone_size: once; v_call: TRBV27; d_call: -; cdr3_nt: TGTGCCAGCAGTTTATGGGAGGGGGGCCCAGATACGCAGTATTTT; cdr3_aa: CASSLWEGGPDTQYF
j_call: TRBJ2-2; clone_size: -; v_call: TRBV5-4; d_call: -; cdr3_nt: TGTGCCAGCAGCTCTACCGGGGTATCCGGGAAGCTGTTTTTT; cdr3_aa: CASSSTGVSGKLFF
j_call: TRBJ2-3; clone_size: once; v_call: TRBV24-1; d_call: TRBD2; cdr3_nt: TGTGCCACCAGTGATGAGGGTGCCGGGACTAGCGACACAGATACGCAGTATTTT; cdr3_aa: CATSDEGAGTSDTDTQYF
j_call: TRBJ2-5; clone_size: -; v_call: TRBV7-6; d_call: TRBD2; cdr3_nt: TGTGCCAGCAGCTTAGATCCTTACGGGGGGGAGGAGACCCAGTACTTC; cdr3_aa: CASSLDPYGGEETQYF
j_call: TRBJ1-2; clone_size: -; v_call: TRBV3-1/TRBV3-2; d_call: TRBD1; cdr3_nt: TGTGCCAGCAGCCCGATTATGACAGGGTTCTATGGCTACACCTTC; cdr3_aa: CASSPIMTGFYGYTF
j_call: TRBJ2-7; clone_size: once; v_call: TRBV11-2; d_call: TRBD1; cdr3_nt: TGTGCCAGCAGAGCGGGACAGGGGGCCTACGAGCAGTACTTC; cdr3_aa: CASRAGQGAYEQYF
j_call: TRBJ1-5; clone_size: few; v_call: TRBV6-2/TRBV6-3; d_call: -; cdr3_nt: TGTGCCAGCAGTTTGGAGAGGCCTTATAGCAATCAGCCCCAGCATTTT; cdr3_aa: CASSLERPYSNQPQHF
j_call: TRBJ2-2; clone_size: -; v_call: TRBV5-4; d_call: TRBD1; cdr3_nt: TGTGCCAGCAGCTCCGGCCGGACAGGACTCGGTGGGGAGCTGTTTTTT; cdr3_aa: CASSSGRTGLGGELFF
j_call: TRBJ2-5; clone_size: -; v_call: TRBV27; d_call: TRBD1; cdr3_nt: TGTGCCAGCAGTTACACAGGGGGGGAGACCCAGTACTTC; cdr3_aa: CASSYTGGETQYF
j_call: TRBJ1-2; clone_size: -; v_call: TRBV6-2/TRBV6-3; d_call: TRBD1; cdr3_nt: TGTGCCAGCAGTTCAAGGACAGGGAACTATGGCTACACCTTC; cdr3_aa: CASSSRTGNYGYTF
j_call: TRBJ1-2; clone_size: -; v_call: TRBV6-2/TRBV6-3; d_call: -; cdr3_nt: TGTGCCAGCAGTTGGATGGGGAAGGGGAATAACTATGGCTACACCTTC; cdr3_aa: CASSWMGKGNNYGYTF
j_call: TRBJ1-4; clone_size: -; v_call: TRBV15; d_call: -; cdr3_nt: TGTGCCACCAGCAGGGGTTCCGGGGAAAAACTGTTTTTT; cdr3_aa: CATSRGSGEKLFF
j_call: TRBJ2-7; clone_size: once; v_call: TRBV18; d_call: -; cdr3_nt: TGTGCCAGCTCACCCTCTAGGTTCCCCTCCTACGAGCAGTACTTC; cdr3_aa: CASSPSRFPSYEQYF
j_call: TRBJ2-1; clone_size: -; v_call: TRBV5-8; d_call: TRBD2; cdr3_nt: TGTGCCAGCAGACCGGGACTAGCGGGGGGGCTGCAGTTCTTC; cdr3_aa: CASRPGLAGGLQFF
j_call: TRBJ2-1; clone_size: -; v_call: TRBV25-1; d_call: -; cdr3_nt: TGTGCCAGCAGTGATACCGGAGTCCCCGTGGCGGGTGAGCAGTTCTTC; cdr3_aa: CASSDTGVPVAGEQFF
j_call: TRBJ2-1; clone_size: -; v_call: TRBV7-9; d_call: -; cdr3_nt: TGTGCCAGCAGCCGACTGGGCAATGAGCAGTTCTTC; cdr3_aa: CASSRLGNEQFF
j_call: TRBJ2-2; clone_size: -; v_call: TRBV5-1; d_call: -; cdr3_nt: TGCGCCAGCAGCTTATTCGGCAGGGAGGCCGGGGAGCTGTTTTTT; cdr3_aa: CASSLFGREAGELFF
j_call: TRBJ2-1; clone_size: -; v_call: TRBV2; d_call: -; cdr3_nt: TGTGCCAGCAGTGGACTAAAACAACCGGTTCAGTCTACATTGTTGGTGGGTGAGCAGTTCTTC; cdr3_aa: CASSGLKQPVQSTLLVGEQFF
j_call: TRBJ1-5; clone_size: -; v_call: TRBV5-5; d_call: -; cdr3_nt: TGTGCCAGCAGCTTCGGGAGGAATCAGCCCCAGCATTTT; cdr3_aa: CASSFGRNQPQHF
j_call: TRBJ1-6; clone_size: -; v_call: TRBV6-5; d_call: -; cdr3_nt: TGTGCCAGCAGTTACTTTAGGGGACCCCTCCACTTT; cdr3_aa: CASSYFRGPLHF
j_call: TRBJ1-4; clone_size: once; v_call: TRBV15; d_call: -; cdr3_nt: TGTGCCACCAGCGAAGGACTGGGTGCAACTAATGAAAAACTGTTTTTT; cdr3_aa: CATSEGLGATNEKLFF
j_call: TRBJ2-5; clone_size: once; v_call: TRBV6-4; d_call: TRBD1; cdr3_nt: TGTGCCAGTCTCCGGGACAGGGGGTCAGAGACCCAGTACTTC; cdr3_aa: CASLRDRGSETQYF
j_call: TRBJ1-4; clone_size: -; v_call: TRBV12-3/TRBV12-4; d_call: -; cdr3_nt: TGTGCCAGCAGCTTTTACTCTAATGAAAAACTGTTTTTT; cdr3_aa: CASSFYSNEKLFF
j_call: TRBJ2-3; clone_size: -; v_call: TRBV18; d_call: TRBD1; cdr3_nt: TGTGCCAGCTCTCCTCGGACAGGGGCTATCACAGATACGCAGTATTTT; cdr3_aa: CASSPRTGAITDTQYF
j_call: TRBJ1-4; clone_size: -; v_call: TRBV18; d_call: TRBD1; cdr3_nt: TGTGCCAGCCATGACTCCGGGACAGGACGCGAAAAACTGTTTTTT; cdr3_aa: CASHDSGTGREKLFF
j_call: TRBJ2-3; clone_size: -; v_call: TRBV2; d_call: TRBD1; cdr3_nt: TGTGCCAGCCGGGGGACAGGGGGCACAGATACGCAGTATTTT; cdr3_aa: CASRGTGGTDTQYF